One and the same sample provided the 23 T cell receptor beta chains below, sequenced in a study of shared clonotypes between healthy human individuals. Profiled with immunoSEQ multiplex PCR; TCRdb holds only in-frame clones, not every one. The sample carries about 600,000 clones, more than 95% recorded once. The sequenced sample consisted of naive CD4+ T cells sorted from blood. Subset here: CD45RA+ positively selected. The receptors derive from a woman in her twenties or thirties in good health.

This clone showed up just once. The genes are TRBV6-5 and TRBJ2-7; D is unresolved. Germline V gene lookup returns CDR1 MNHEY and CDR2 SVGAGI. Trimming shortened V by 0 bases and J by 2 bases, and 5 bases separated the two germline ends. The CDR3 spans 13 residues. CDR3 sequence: CASSYSVTYEQYF. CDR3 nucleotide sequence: TGTGCCAGCAGTTACTCGGTAACCTACGAGCAGTACTTC.

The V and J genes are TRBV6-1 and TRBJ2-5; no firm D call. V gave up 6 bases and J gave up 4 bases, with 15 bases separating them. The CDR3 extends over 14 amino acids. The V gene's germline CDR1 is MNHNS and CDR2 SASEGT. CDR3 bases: TGTGCCAGCAGGCTCACTCCCCTCGGAGAGACCCAGTACTTC. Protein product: CASRLTPLGETQYF.

The CDR3 DNA sequence: TGTGCCAGCAGCTTTTATACTAGCGGGAGAGGCTCCGGCACAGATACGCAGTATTTT. It is translated as CASSFYTSGRGSGTDTQYF. The V gene is TRBV11-2, the J gene TRBJ2-3; TRBD2 matches at 11 bases. This CDR3 comprises 19 residues. Germline V CDR1 and CDR2: SGHAT, FQNNGV. After removal of 3 bases from V and 1 base from J, the junction contained 12 bases not matched to a gene.

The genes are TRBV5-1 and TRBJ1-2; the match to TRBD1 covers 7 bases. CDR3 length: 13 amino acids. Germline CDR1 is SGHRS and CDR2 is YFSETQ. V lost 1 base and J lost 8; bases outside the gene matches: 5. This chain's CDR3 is CASSLTGEVGYTF. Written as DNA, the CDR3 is TGCGCCAGCAGCTTGACAGGGGAGGTGGGCTACACCTTC.

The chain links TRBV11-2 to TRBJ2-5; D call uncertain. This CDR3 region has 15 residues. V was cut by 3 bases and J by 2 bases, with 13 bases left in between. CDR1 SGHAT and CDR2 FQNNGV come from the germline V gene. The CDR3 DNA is TGTGCCAGCAGCTTCTCAGCCCAAAAGCAAGAGACCCAGTACTTC. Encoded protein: CASSFSAQKQETQYF.

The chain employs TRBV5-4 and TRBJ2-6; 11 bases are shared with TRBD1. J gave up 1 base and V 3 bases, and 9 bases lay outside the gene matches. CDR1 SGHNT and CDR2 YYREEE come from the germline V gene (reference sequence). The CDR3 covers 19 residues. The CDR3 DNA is TGTGCCAGCAGCTGGAAAATGGGGACAGGGGGTTCTGGGGCCAACGTCCTGACTTTC. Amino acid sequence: CASSWKMGTGGSGANVLTF.

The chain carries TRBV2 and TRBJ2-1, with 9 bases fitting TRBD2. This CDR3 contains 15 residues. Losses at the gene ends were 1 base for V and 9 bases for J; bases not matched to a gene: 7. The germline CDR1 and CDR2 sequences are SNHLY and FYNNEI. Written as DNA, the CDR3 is TGTGCCAGCAGTGAAGATATAGCGGGAGTTGTTGAGCAGTTCTTC. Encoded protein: CASSEDIAGVVEQFF.

The CDR3 nucleotides read TGCGCCAGCAGCCAATCGGGACTAGTCGCCAATGAGCAGTTCTTC. It specifies CASSQSGLVANEQFF. The gene calls are TRBV4-1 and TRBJ2-1; 8 nucleotides agree with TRBD2. V lost 2 bases and J lost 6; bases outside the gene matches: 6. Per the germline V gene, CDR1 is MGHRA and CDR2 is YSYEKL. The CDR3 loop spans 15 amino acids.

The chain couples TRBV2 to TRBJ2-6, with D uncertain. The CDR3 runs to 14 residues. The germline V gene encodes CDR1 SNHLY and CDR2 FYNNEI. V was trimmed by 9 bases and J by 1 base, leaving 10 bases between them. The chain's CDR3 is CARNVGSGANVLTF. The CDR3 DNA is TGTGCCAGGAACGTAGGGTCTGGGGCCAACGTCCTGACTTTC. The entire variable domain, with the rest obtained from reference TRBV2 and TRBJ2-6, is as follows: EPEVTQTPSHQVTQMGQEVILRCVPISNHLYFYWYRQILGQKVEFLVSFYNNEISEKSEIFDDQFSVERPDGSNFTLKIRSTKLEDSAMYFCARNVGSGANVLTFGAGSRLTVL.

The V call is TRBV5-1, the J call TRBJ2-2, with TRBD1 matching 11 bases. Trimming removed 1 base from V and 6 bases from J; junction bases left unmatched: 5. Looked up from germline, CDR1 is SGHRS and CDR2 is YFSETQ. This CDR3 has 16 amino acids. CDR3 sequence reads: CASSLRGQGAAGELFF. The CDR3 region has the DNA TGCGCCAGCAGCTTGCGCGGACAGGGGGCGGCCGGGGAGCTGTTTTTT.

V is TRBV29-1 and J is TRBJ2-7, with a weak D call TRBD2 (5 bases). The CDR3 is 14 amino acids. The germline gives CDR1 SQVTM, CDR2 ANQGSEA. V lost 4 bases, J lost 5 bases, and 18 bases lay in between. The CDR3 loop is CSVGSAEAVHEQYF. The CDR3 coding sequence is TGCAGCGTTGGATCAGCGGAGGCCGTCCACGAGCAGTACTTC.

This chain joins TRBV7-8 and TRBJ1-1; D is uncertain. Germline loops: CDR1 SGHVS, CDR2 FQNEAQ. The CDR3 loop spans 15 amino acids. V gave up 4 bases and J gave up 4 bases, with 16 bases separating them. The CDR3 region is CASSSRQGAGTEAFF. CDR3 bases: TGTGCCAGCAGCTCGCGACAAGGAGCAGGCACTGAAGCTTTCTTT.

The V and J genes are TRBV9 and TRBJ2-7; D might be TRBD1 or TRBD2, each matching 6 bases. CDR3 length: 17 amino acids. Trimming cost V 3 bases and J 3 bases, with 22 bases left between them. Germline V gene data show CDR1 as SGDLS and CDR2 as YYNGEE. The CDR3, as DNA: TGTGCCAGCAGCGCCGGGGGCGGGGAATGGTTCTTCTACGAGCAGTACTTC. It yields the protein CASSAGGGEWFFYEQYF.

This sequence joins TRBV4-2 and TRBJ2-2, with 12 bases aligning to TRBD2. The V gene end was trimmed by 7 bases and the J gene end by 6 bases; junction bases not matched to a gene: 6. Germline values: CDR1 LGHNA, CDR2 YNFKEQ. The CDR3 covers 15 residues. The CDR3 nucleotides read TGTGCCAGCAAGCCTAGCGGGAGGGGGTCCGGGGAGCTGTTTTTT. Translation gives CASKPSGRGSGELFF.

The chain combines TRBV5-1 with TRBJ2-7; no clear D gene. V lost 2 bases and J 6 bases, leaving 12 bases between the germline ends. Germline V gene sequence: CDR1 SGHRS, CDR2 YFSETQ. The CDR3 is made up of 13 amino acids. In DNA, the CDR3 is TGCGCCAGCAGCTTAAAGGGTAACGGCGAGCAGTACTTC. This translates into CASSLKGNGEQYF.

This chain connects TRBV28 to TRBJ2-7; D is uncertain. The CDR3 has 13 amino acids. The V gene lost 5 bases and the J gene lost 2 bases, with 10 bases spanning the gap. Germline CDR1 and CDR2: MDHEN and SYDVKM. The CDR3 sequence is CASSPPPAYEQYF. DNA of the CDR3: TGTGCCAGCAGTCCACCCCCGGCCTACGAGCAGTACTTC.

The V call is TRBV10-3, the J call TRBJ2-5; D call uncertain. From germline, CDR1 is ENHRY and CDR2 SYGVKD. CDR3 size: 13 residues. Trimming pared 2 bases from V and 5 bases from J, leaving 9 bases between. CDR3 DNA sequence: TGTGCCATCAGTGAGGGGCATGGGGAGACCCAGTACTTC. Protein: CAISEGHGETQYF.

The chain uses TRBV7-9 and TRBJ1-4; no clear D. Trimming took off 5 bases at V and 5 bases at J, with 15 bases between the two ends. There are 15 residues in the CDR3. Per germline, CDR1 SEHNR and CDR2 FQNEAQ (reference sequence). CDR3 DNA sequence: TGTGCCAGCAGCAGCCAACAGATTATAAATGAAAAACTGTTTTTT. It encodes CASSSQQIINEKLFF.

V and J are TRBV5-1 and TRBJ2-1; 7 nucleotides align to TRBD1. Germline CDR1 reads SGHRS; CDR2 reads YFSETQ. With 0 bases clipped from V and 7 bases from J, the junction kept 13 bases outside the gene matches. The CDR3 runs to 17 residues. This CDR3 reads CASSLGQGRFLRNEQFF. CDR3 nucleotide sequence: TGCGCCAGCAGCTTGGGACAGGGTAGGTTCTTAAGGAATGAGCAGTTCTTC. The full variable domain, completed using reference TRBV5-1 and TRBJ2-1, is KAGVTQTPRYLIKTRGQQVTLSCSPISGHRSVSWYQQTPGQGLQFLFEYFSETQRNKGNFPGRFSGRQFSNSRSEMNVSTLELGDSALYLCASSLGQGRFLRNEQFFGPGTRLTVL.

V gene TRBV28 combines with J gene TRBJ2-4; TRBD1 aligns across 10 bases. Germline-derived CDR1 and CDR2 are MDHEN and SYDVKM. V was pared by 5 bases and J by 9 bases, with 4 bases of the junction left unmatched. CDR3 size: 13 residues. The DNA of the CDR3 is TGTGCCAGCAGTACGACAGGGGGCGGCATTCAGTACTTC. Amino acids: CASSTTGGGIQYF.

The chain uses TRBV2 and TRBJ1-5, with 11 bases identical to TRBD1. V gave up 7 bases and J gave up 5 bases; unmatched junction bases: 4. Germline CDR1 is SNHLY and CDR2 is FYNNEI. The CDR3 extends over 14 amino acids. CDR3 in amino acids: CASTRTGGDQPQHF. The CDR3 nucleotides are TGTGCCAGCACTAGGACAGGGGGCGATCAGCCCCAGCATTTT.

CDR3 residues: CASSGLAGSPGDTQYF. The CDR3, as DNA: TGTGCCAGCAGCGGACTAGCGGGTTCTCCCGGAGATACGCAGTATTTT. The genes are TRBV14 and TRBJ2-3; TRBD2 matches 11 bases. Germline CDR1 reads SGHDN; CDR2 reads FVKESK. The CDR3 totals 16 residues. The trim removed 5 bases at V and 5 bases at J, leaving 9 bases unmatched.

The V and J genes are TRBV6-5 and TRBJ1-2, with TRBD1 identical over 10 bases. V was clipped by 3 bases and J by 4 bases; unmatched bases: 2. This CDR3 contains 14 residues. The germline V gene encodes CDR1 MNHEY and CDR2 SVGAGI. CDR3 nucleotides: TGTGCCAGCAGTTATGGACAGGGGGGCTATGGCTACACCTTC. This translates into CASSYGQGGYGYTF.